This TCR beta chain comes out of a study of Tregs in tolerant kidney transplant recipients. Overall study context: Recipients received nonmyeloablative bone marrow transplants from related graft donors, with transient mixed chimerism.

CD4+CD25+CD127- Tregs, CD4+CD25- non-Tregs, CD4 and CD8 cells were sorted. Libraries were prepared by immunoSEQ multiplex PCR; TCRdb keeps only in-frame clonotypes and omits some of them. This table has roughly 15,000 clones, around 80% appearing once. As regards this clone: The antigen is undetermined.

Germline V gene sequence: CDR1 SGDLS, CDR2 YYNGEE. The CDR3 loop spans 14 amino acids. The junction had 2 bases not matched to a gene; V was cut back by 4 bases and J by 3 bases. Points from the study as a whole: The small number of patients limits these findings pending further validation. For some patients, primers changed over time, blocking nucleotide-level comparison.

The receptor's source is a human donor who received a combined kidney and bone marrow transplant. This rearrangement joins TRBV9 to TRBJ2-5; 11 bases fit TRBD2. This specimen consisted of Tregs from blood, obtained before the transplant. As DNA, the CDR3 is TGTGCCAGCAGCAGGGGACTAGCGGAAGAGACCCAGTACTTC. It encodes CASSRGLAEETQYF.